The source of this TCR beta chain is a study of cytomegalovirus exposure and HLA in healthy donors. V shed 4 bases and J shed 3 bases, with 12 bases lying between them. The CDR3 is 14 amino acids. The PCR made use of 60 Vbeta and 13 Jbeta primers. The method was immunoSEQ multiplex PCR; TCRdb's version includes in-frame clones alone and lacks a portion of them. The sample lists 100,000 to 150,000 clones; approximately 80% were seen once. This clonotype originated in a man aged 18 to 29 in good health and CMV-seronegative. The sample was PBMCs. The J gene is TRBJ1-1, the V gene TRBV23-1, with D unclear. TRBV23-1 is labeled an ORF, and its function is uncertain. DNA for the CDR3: TGCGCCAGCAGTCCCTCGGACTGGGACACTGAAGCTTTCTTT. Protein sequence: CASSPSDWDTEAFF.